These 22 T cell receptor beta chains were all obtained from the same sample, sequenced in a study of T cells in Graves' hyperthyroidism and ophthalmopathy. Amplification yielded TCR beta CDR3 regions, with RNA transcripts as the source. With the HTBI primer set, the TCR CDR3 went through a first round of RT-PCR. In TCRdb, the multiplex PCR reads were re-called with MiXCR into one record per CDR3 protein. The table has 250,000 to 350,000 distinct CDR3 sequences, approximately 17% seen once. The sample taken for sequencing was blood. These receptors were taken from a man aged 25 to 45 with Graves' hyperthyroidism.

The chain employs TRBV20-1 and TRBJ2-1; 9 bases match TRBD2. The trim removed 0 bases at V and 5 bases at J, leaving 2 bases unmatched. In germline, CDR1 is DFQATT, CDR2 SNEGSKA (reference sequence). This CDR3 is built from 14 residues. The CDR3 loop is CSARDIAGDNEQFF. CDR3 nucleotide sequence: TGCAGTGCTAGAGATATAGCGGGAGACAATGAGCAGTTCTTC.

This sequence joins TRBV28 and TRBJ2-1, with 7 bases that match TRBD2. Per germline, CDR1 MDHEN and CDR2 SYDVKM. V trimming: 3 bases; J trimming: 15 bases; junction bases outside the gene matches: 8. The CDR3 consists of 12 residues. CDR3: CASSFSRGSLFF. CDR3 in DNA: TGTGCCAGCAGTTTTTCCCGCGGGAGTCTGTTCTTC. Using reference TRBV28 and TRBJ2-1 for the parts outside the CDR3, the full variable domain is DVKVTQSSRYLVKRTGEKVFLECVQDMDHENMFWYRQDPGLGLRLIYFSYDVKMKEKGDIPEGYSVSREKKERFSLILESASTNQTSMYLCASSFSRGSLFFGPGTRLTVL.

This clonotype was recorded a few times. The DNA of the CDR3 is TGTGCCAGCAGGGGGGGGCCCCTCGAGCAGTACTTC. Translation gives CASRGGPLEQYF. This rearrangement joins TRBV27 to TRBJ2-7; D is possibly TRBD2 (7 bases). CDR3 size: 12 residues. V gave up 6 bases and J gave up 6 bases, with 12 bases separating them. The V gene's germline CDR1 is MNHEY and CDR2 SMNVEV (reference sequence).

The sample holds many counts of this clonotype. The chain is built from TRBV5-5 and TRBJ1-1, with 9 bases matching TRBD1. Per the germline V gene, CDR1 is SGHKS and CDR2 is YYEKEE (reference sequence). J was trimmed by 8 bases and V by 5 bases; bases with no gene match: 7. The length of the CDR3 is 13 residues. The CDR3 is CASSFYTGGEAFF. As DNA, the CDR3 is TGTGCCAGCAGTTTCTATACAGGGGGCGAAGCTTTCTTT.

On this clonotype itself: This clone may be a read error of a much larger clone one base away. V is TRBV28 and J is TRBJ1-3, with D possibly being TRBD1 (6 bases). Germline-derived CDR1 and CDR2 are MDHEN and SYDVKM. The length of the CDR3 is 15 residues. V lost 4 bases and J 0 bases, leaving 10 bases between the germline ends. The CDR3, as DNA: TGTGCCAGCAGTTGGGGAGGGGGCTCTGGAAACACCATATATTTT. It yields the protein CASSWGGGSGNTIYF.

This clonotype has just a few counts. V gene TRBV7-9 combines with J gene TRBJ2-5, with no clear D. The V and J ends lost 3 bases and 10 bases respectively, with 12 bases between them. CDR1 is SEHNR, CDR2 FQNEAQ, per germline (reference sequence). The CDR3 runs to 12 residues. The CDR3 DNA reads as TGTGCCAGCAGCTTTGGACCCCAGGACCAGTACTTC. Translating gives CASSFGPQDQYF.

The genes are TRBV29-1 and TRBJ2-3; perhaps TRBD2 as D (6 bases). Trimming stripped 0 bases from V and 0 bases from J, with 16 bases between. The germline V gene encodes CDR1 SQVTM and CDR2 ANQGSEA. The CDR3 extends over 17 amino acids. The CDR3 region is CSVEDRGFSLSTDTQYF. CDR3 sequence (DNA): TGCAGCGTTGAAGATCGGGGGTTCTCCCTTAGCACAGATACGCAGTATTTT.

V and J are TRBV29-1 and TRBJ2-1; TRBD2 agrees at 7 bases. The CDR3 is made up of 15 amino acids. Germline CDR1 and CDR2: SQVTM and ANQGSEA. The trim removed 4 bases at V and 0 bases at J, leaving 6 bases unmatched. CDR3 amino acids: CSVGDQRGSYNEQFF. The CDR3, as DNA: TGCAGCGTTGGAGACCAGCGGGGCTCCTACAATGAGCAGTTCTTC.

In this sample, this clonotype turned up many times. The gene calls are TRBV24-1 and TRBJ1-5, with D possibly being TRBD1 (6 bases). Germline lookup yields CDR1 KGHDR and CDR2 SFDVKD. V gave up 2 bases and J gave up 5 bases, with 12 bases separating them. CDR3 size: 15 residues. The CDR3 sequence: CATSDSGGPHQPQHF. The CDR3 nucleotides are TGTGCCACCAGTGATTCCGGGGGGCCGCATCAGCCCCAGCATTTT.

CDR3 nucleotide sequence: TGCGCCAGCAGCTCTGGACAGCCCGGGTCCTACAATGAGCAGTTCTTC. Its translation: CASSSGQPGSYNEQFF. The chain uses TRBV5-1 and TRBJ2-1; a weak D match, TRBD1 (6 bases). This CDR3 contains 16 residues. In germline, CDR1 is SGHRS, CDR2 YFSETQ. The V and J ends lost 3 bases and 1 base respectively, with 14 bases between them.

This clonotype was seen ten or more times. CDR3 nucleotide sequence: TGTGCCAGCAGCTCCCGAAGTAGCGGGAGTCAGAATACGCAGTATTTT. Protein product: CASSSRSSGSQNTQYF. The chain joins TRBV7-2 to TRBJ2-3; 9 nucleotides line up with TRBD2. Trimming took 4 bases from V and 7 from J; bases not matched to a gene: 12. This CDR3 comprises 16 residues. Germline values: CDR1 SGHTA, CDR2 FQGNSA.

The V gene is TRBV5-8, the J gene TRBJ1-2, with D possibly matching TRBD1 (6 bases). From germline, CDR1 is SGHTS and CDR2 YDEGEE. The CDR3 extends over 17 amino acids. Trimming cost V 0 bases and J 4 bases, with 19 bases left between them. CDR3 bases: TGTGCCAGCAGCTTGGATGGTGTAGGACAGTCCGCCTATGGCTACACCTTC. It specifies CASSLDGVGQSAYGYTF.

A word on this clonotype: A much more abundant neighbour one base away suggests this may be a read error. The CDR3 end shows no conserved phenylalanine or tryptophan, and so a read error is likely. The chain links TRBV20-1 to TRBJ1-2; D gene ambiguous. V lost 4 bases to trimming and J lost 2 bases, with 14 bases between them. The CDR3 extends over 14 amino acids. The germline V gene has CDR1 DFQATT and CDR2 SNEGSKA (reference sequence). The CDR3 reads CSAITVYGNYGYTL. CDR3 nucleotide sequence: TGCAGTGCTATAACAGTCTACGGGAACTATGGCTACACCCTC.

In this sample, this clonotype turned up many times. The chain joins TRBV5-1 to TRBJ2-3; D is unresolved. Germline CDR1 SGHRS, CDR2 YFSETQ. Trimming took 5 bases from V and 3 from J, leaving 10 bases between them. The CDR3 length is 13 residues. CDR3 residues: CASSRALTDTQYF. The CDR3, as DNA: TGCGCCAGCAGTCGAGCGCTTACAGATACGCAGTATTTT.

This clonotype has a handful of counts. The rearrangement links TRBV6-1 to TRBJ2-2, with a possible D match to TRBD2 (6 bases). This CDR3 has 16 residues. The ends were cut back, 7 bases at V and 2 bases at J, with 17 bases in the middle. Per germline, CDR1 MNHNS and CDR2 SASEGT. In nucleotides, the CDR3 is TGTGCCAGCAACCCGGGAGTCGGAAGAAACACCGGGGAGCTGTTTTTT. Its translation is CASNPGVGRNTGELFF.

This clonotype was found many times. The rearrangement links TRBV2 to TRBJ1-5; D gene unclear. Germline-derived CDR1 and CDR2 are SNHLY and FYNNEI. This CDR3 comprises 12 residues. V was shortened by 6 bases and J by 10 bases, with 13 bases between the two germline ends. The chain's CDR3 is CASSAPALPQHF. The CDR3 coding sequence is TGTGCCAGCAGCGCCCCGGCCCTTCCCCAGCATTTT.

The DNA for the CDR3 is TGCAGTGCTCTTACAGGGGAAGTGGCCAATCAGCCCCAGCATTTT. This codes for CSALTGEVANQPQHF. The chain recombines TRBV20-1 with TRBJ1-5; the match to TRBD1 covers 7 bases. The CDR3 runs to 15 residues. The germline V gene has CDR1 DFQATT and CDR2 SNEGSKA (reference sequence). The V segment lost 5 bases and the J segment 3 bases; nucleotides outside the gene matches: 10.

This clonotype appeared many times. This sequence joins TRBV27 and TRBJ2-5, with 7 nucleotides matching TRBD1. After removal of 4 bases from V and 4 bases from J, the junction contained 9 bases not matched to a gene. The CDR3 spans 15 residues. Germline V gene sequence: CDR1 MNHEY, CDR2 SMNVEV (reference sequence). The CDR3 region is CASSSPGQLGETQYF. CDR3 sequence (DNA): TGTGCCAGCAGTTCCCCGGGACAGCTAGGAGAGACCCAGTACTTC.

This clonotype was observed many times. The CDR3 is CSARDRNSGESSYEQYF. The CDR3 nucleotides are TGCAGTGCTAGAGATCGGAATAGCGGGGAGAGCTCCTACGAGCAGTACTTC. The rearrangement links TRBV20-1 to TRBJ2-7; 8 nucleotides align to TRBD2. Unmatched junction bases numbered 10, after V lost 0 bases and J lost 0 bases. The V gene's germline CDR1 is DFQATT and CDR2 SNEGSKA (reference sequence). This CDR3 region has 17 residues.

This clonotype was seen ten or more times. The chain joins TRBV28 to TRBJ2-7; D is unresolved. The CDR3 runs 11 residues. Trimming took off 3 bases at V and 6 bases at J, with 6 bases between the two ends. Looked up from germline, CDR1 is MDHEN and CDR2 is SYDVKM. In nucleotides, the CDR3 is TGTGCCAGCAGTTTTGCCCTCGAGCAGTACTTC. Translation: CASSFALEQYF.

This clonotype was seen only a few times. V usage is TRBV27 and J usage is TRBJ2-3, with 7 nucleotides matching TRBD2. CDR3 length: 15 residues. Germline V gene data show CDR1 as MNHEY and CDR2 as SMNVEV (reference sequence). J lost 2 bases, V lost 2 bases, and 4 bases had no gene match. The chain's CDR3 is CASSLKRDLTDTQYF. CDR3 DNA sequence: TGTGCCAGCAGTTTAAAGCGGGACCTCACAGATACGCAGTATTTT.

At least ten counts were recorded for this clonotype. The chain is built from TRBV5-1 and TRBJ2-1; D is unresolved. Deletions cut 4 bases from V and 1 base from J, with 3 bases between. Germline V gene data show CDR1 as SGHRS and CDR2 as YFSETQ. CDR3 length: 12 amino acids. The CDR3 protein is CASSASYNEQFF. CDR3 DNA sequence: TGCGCCAGCAGCGCATCCTACAATGAGCAGTTCTTC.